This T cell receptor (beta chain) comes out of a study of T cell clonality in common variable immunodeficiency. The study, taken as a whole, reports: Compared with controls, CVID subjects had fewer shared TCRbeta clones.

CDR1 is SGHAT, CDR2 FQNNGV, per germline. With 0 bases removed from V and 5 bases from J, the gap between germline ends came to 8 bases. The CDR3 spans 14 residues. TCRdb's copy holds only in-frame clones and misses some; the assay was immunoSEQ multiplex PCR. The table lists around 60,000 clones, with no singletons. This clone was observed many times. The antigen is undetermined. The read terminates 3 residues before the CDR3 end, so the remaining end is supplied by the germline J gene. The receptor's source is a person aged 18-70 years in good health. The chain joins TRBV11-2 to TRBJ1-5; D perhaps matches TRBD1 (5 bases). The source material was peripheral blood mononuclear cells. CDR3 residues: CASSLEGGYQPQHF. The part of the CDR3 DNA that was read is TGTGCCAGCAGCTTAGAGGGGGGTTATCAGCCC.